What follows are 23 T cell receptor beta chains derived from one specimen sequenced in a study of shared clonotypes between healthy human individuals. Sequenced by immunoSEQ multiplex PCR; TCRdb stores in-frame clones only, minus some. This repertoire shows about 700,000 clones, around 92% found once; its top ten account for about 24%. The naive CD8 fraction comprised CD45RO-negative cells positively selected for CCR7 and excluded terminally differentiated effector memory CD45RA+ cells. The sequenced sample was naive CD8+ T cells sorted from blood. The receptors come from a man under 40 in good health.

The rearrangement links TRBV6-5 to TRBJ1-1; a possible D gene is TRBD1 (5 bases). The CDR3 extends over 14 amino acids. Trimming pared 0 bases from V and 8 bases from J, leaving 13 bases between. Germline CDR1 is MNHEY and CDR2 is SVGAGI. The CDR3: CASSYSGDRREAFF. The DNA for the CDR3 is TGTGCCAGCAGTTACTCCGGGGACCGCAGAGAAGCTTTCTTT.

The chain carries TRBV4-1 and TRBJ2-5; D not resolved. Trimming cost V 3 bases and J 5 bases, with 13 bases left between them. This CDR3 has 14 amino acids. CDR1 and CDR2 from the germline V gene are MGHRA and YSYEKL. The CDR3 sequence: CASSHSQLMETQYF. CDR3 nucleotide sequence: TGCGCCAGCAGCCACAGCCAGCTCATGGAGACCCAGTACTTC.

The rearrangement uses TRBV29-1 and TRBJ2-5; 9 nucleotides match TRBD1. From germline, CDR1 is SQVTM and CDR2 ANQGSEA. CDR3 length: 17 residues. V lost 0 bases and J lost 5; bases outside the gene matches: 13. The CDR3 here is CSVEDGTRTGVTETQYF. CDR3 nucleotides: TGCAGCGTTGAAGATGGGACCCGGACAGGGGTTACGGAGACCCAGTACTTC.

A few counts support this clone. The V gene is TRBV30, the J gene TRBJ1-1; tentative D call: TRBD1 (5 bases). The CDR3 sequence is 14 residues long. V was shortened by 7 bases and J by 2 bases, with 17 bases between the two germline ends. In germline, CDR1 is GTSNPN, CDR2 SVGIG (reference sequence). CDR3 coding DNA: TGTGCCTCTTCACCGGGACTCAAAAACACTGAAGCTTTCTTT. Translating gives CASSPGLKNTEAFF.

Here the CDR3 DNA reads TGTGCCAGCACTGGGGAGTGGGACGGAACCTACGAGCAGTACTTC. It encodes CASTGEWDGTYEQYF. The chain uses TRBV27 and TRBJ2-7; either TRBD1 or TRBD2 may fit D (5 bases each). The CDR3 sequence is 15 residues long. V lost 7 bases, J lost 2 bases, and 18 bases lay in between. Per the germline V gene, CDR1 is MNHEY and CDR2 is SMNVEV (reference sequence).

The rearrangement links TRBV9 to TRBJ1-2; D not certain. With 1 base removed from V and 4 bases from J, the gap between germline ends came to 17 bases. This CDR3 is 16 amino acids long. Per germline, CDR1 SGDLS and CDR2 YYNGEE. CDR3 in amino acids: CASSVLLHSEPYGYTF. The CDR3 DNA reads as TGTGCCAGCAGCGTACTGCTGCACAGTGAGCCCTATGGCTACACCTTC.

This sequence joins TRBV13 and TRBJ2-7; 11 bases are a match to TRBD2. Germline V lookup: CDR1 PRHDT, CDR2 FYEKMQ (reference sequence). J lost 3 bases, V lost 5 bases, and 6 bases had no gene match. The CDR3 has 15 residues. The chain's CDR3 is CASSTSGTSGYEQYF. CDR3 nucleotides: TGTGCCAGCAGCACCTCCGGGACTAGCGGCTACGAGCAGTACTTC.

The chain carries TRBV9 and TRBJ2-2; 7 bases are a match to TRBD2. V lost 0 bases, J lost 7 bases, and 12 bases stayed unmatched. The germline V gene encodes CDR1 SGDLS and CDR2 YYNGEE. The CDR3 has 17 residues. The CDR3 DNA is TGTGCCAGCAGCGTAGAGGAAGCTGGCGGGAGATTCGGGGAGCTGTTTTTT. Encoded protein: CASSVEEAGGRFGELFF.

This rearrangement joins TRBV6-5 to TRBJ1-2; D remains ambiguous. The CDR3 has 15 residues. Per germline, CDR1 MNHEY and CDR2 SVGAGI. The germline V and J ends were trimmed by 3 bases and 0 bases, with 11 bases remaining between them. CDR3 protein: CASSYSMEANYGYTF. CDR3 DNA sequence: TGTGCCAGCAGTTATTCCATGGAGGCTAACTATGGCTACACCTTC.

J is TRBJ2-1 and V is TRBV13; D is unresolved. CDR1 is PRHDT, CDR2 FYEKMQ, per germline (reference sequence). V lost 5 bases, J lost 9 bases, and 11 bases lay in between. There are 12 residues in the CDR3. The CDR3 sequence is CASSDTVVEQFF. CDR3 DNA: TGTGCCAGCAGCGATACGGTGGTTGAGCAGTTCTTC.

The rearrangement uses TRBV11-2 and TRBJ2-1, with D hard to call. The CDR3 is 14 residues long. CDR1 and CDR2 (germline): SGHAT, FQNNGV. V shed 8 bases and J shed 4 bases, with 15 bases lying between them. CDR3 amino acids: CASCLYGGYNEQFF. The CDR3 DNA reads TGTGCCAGCTGTCTCTACGGCGGTTACAATGAGCAGTTCTTC.

This chain links TRBV15 with TRBJ2-7, with 10 bases lining up with TRBD1. The CDR3 contains 15 residues. V lost 2 bases and J lost 7; bases outside the gene matches: 8. Germline CDR1 is LNHNV and CDR2 is YYDKDF (reference sequence). CDR3 sequence reads: CATSRPGQGSWEQYF. Here the CDR3 DNA reads TGTGCCACCAGCAGACCGGGACAGGGGTCATGGGAGCAGTACTTC.

The CDR3 DNA reads TGTGCCAGCAGCTCGTACAGTCGGGGAGAGACCCAGTACTTC. It translates to CASSSYSRGETQYF. V is TRBV11-2 and J is TRBJ2-5; the D gene is possibly TRBD2 (5 bases). The CDR3 is made up of 14 amino acids. V was pared by 4 bases and J by 4 bases, with 13 bases between. Germline lookup yields CDR1 SGHAT and CDR2 FQNNGV. The full variable domain, with the rest looked up from reference TRBV11-2 and TRBJ2-5, is EAGVAQSPRYKIIEKRQSVAFWCNPISGHATLYWYQQILGQGPKLLIQFQNNGVVDDSQLPKDRFSAERLKGVDSTLKIQPAKLEDSAVYLCASSSYSRGETQYFGPGTRLLVL.

The chain carries TRBV10-2 and TRBJ2-2; 8 positions agree with TRBD2. V lost 3 bases and J lost 1; bases outside the gene matches: 10. Germline V gene data show CDR1 as WSHSY and CDR2 as SAAADI. CDR3 length: 18 residues. The CDR3 loop is CASSEGTRKRGNTGELFF. The CDR3 DNA reads as TGCGCCAGCAGTGAAGGGACTAGAAAAAGGGGGAACACCGGGGAGCTGTTTTTT.

This chain joins TRBV11-2 and TRBJ2-7; D not certain. V lost 0 bases, J lost 1 base, and 4 bases lay in between. CDR1 is SGHAT, CDR2 FQNNGV, per germline. The CDR3 spans 13 residues. The CDR3 DNA follows: TGTGCCAGCAGCTTAGACAGGTCCTACGAGCAGTACTTC. Protein: CASSLDRSYEQYF.

The chain employs TRBV27 and TRBJ2-7; TRBD2 aligns across 10 bases. Losses at the gene ends were 5 bases for V and 2 bases for J; bases not matched to a gene: 9. Germline CDR1 MNHEY, CDR2 SMNVEV (reference sequence). This CDR3 has 16 residues. The CDR3 DNA sequence: TGTGCCAGCAGTCCCTCCGGGACTAGCGAAACCTACGAGCAGTACTTC. The encoded protein is CASSPSGTSETYEQYF.

The rearrangement uses TRBV7-9 and TRBJ2-5, with D hard to call. This CDR3 region has 14 residues. Germline lookup yields CDR1 SEHNR and CDR2 FQNEAQ (reference sequence). Trimming cost V 3 bases and J 0 bases, with 8 bases left between them. The CDR3 sequence: CASSFGLNQETQYF. In DNA form, the CDR3 reads TGTGCCAGCAGCTTTGGATTAAACCAAGAGACCCAGTACTTC.

The chain's CDR3 is CASNLDRGPYEQYF. The CDR3 DNA follows: TGTGCCAGCAATTTGGACAGGGGTCCCTACGAGCAGTACTTC. The chain employs TRBV28 and TRBJ2-7, with 9 bases lining up with TRBD1. From germline, CDR1 is MDHEN and CDR2 SYDVKM. V lost 7 bases to trimming and J lost 2 bases; unmatched junction nucleotides: 6. The CDR3 runs 14 residues.

V usage is TRBV21-1 and J usage is TRBJ2-7; the table's TRBD1 call for D was not verified on the DNA. TRBV21-1 is a pseudogene. The CDR3 covers 15 residues. CDR3 amino acids: CASSKKGLESYEQYF. The CDR3 bases are TGTGCCAGCAGCAAGAAGGGGCTAGAATCCTACGAGCAGTACTTC.

The V gene is TRBV7-9, the J gene TRBJ1-4; weak D call: TRBD1 (6 bases). The CDR3 is 13 amino acids. V lost 7 bases and J lost 7, with 13 bases in between. Germline lookup yields CDR1 SEHNR and CDR2 FQNEAQ (reference sequence). The CDR3 coding sequence is TGTGCCAGCACCCCCGCGGGGGCTGAAAAACTGTTTTTT. This sequence encodes CASTPAGAEKLFF.

In its sample, this clone was seen once. The J gene is TRBJ2-3, the V gene TRBV7-9; D unresolved. This CDR3 region has 16 residues. Per germline, CDR1 SEHNR and CDR2 FQNEAQ (reference sequence). V lost 0 bases, J lost 0 bases, and 10 bases lay in between. This CDR3 reads CASSLAGLESTDTQYF. For the CDR3, the DNA is TGTGCCAGCAGCTTAGCCGGGCTGGAGAGCACAGATACGCAGTATTTT.

This chain joins TRBV29-1 and TRBJ2-1; D not resolved. V gave up 0 bases and J gave up 6 bases, with 3 bases separating them. Germline CDR1 SQVTM, CDR2 ANQGSEA. The CDR3 is made up of 11 amino acids. The CDR3 bases are TGCAGCGTTGAAGACCCCAATGAGCAGTTCTTC. The encoded protein is CSVEDPNEQFF.

The chain joins TRBV11-3 to TRBJ2-1; D is undetermined. The CDR3 runs 14 residues. V lost 5 bases, J lost 1 base, and 9 bases lay in between. CDR1 is SGHNT and CDR2 is YENEEA in the germline V gene. The CDR3 DNA reads TGTGCCAGCAGCCCAACTGGGTCCTACAATGAGCAGTTCTTC. This codes for CASSPTGSYNEQFF.